The present T cell receptor (beta chain) was sequenced within a study of blood T cell repertoires in COVID-19. Libraries were prepared by immunoSEQ multiplex PCR; TCRdb keeps only in-frame clonotypes and omits some of them. Seen here are about 440,000 clones, 70% to 90% observed once, and the top ten hold around 12%. The trim removed 1 base at V and 10 bases at J, leaving 3 bases unmatched. CDR3 size: 11 residues. Germline V CDR1 and CDR2: SQVTM, ANQGSEA. V is TRBV29-1 and J is TRBJ1-2, with 7 bases fitting TRBD1. Source material: peripheral blood. The TCR sequence derives from a woman in her fifties or sixties with COVID-19, enrolled during active disease. CDR3 nucleotide sequence: TGCAGCGTTGAAGCGGGACAGCTCTACACCTTC. Its protein product is CSVEAGQLYTF.